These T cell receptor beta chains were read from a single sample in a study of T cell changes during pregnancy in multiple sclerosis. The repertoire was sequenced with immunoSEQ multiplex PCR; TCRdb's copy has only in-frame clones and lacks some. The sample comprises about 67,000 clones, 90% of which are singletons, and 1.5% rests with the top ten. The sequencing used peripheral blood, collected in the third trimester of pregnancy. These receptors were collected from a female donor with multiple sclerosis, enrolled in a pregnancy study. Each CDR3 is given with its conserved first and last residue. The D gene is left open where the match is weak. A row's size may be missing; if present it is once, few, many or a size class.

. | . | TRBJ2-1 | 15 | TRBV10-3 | TGTGCCATCAGTGAGTACGGGAACTCCTACAATGAGCAGTTCTTC | CAISEYGNSYNEQFF
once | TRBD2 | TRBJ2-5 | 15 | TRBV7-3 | TGTGCCAGCAGCTATCTAGCGGGGGGGGTAGAGACCCAGTACTTC | CASSYLAGGVETQYF
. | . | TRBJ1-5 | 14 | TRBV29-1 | TGCAGCGTCTCACCGGGACATCCTAGTCAGCCCCAGCATTTT | CSVSPGHPSQPQHF
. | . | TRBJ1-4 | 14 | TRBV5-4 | TGTGCCAGCAGCTCCACTGCAACTAATGAAAAACTGTTTTTT | CASSSTATNEKLFF
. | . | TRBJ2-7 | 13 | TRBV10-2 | TGCGCCAGCAGTGCGGGAGTCGGTTACGAGCAGTACTTC | CASSAGVGYEQYF
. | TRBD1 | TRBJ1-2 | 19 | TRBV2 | TGTGCCAGCAGTGAAGAGGGGACAGGGGGCCTACCTCCTGTATATGGCTACACCTTC | CASSEEGTGGLPPVYGYTF
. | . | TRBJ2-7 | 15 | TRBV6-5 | TGTGCCAGCAGAAAGGGGGTCGGTTTCCTCTACGAGCAGTACTTC | CASRKGVGFLYEQYF
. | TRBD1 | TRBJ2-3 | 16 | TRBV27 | TGTGCCAGCAGTCTCGGGACAGGGGGTCCCACAGATACGCAGTATTTT | CASSLGTGGPTDTQYF
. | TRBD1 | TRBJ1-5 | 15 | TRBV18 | TGTGCCAGCTCAGAAGAGGGACAGGCGGGGCAGCCCCAGCATTTT | CASSEEGQAGQPQHF
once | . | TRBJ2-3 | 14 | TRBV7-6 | TGTGCCAGCAGCTTAGTACCGGCAGGAGATACGCAGTATTTT | CASSLVPAGDTQYF
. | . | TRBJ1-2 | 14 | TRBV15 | TGTGCCACCAGCAGCGATCAGGGGAACTATGGCTACACCTTC | CATSSDQGNYGYTF
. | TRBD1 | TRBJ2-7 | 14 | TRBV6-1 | TGTGCCAGCAGTGATGGACAGGGCACCTACGAGCAGTACTTC | CASSDGQGTYEQYF
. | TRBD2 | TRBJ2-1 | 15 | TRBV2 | TGTGCCAGCAGTGAAGCTAGCGGGGCCTACAATGAGCAGTTCTTC | CASSEASGAYNEQFF
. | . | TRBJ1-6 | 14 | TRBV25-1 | TGTGCCAGCAGTGGAGTGTACCGGGGTGCACCCCTCCACTTT | CASSGVYRGAPLHF
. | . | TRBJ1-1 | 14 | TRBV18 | TGTGCCAGCTCCCCAGAAATCCGGGACACTGAAGCTTTCTTT | CASSPEIRDTEAFF
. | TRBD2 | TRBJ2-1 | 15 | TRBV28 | TGTGCCAGCAGTGCCCCCGGGACTAGTGGCAATGAGCAGTTCTTC | CASSAPGTSGNEQFF
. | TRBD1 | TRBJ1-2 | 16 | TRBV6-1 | TGTGCCAGCAGTGAAGGTGGACAGGGGATTTACTATGGCTACACCTTC | CASSEGGQGIYYGYTF
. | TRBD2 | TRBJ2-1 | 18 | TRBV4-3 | TGCGCCAGCAGCCAAGCCACTAGCGGGGACCTCTCCTACAATGAGCAGTTCTTC | CASSQATSGDLSYNEQFF
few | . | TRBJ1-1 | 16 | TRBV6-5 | TGTGCCAGCAGTTACTTTCCTCAGGGGACGGACACTGAAGCTTTCTTT | CASSYFPQGTDTEAFF
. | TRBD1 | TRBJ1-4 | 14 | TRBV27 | TGTGCCAGCAGACGACAGGGAACTGATGAAAAACTGTTTTTT | CASRRQGTDEKLFF
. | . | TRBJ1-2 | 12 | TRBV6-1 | TGTGAGGGGTCTTCGGTTCGATATGGCTACACCTTC | CEGSSVRYGYTF
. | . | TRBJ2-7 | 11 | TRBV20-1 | TGCAGTGCTGGACAGACCTACGAGCAGTACTTC | CSAGQTYEQYF
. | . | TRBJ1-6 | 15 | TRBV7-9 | TGTGCCAGCAGCCCGGATCCAACGGGTAATTCACCCCTCCACTTT | CASSPDPTGNSPLHF
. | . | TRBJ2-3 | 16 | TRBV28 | TGTGCCAGCAGTTTGCCCGTCAGCGGGAGCACAGATACGCAGTATTTT | CASSLPVSGSTDTQYF
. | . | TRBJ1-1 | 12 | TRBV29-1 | TGCAGCGTTGTCGGGCAGGGCTCTGAAGCTTTCTTT | CSVVGQGSEAFF
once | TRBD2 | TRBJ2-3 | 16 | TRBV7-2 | TGTGCCAGCAGCTTAGGCGGGAGGGCGGAGACAGATACGCAGTATTTT | CASSLGGRAETDTQYF
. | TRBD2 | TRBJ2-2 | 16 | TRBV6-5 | TGTGCCAGCAGTTACGGGACTAGCGGGACGGCCGGGGAGCTGTTTTTT | CASSYGTSGTAGELFF
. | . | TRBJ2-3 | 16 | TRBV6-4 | TGTGCCAGCAGTCTAGGAAAGGTGTCCTCTCTGGATACGCAGTATTTT | CASSLGKVSSLDTQYF
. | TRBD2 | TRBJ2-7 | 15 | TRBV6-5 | TGTGCCAGCAGCCGTAGCGGGAGATCGGTCTACGAGCAGTACTTC | CASSRSGRSVYEQYF
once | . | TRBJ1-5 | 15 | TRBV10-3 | TGTGCCATCAGTGAGCGGCGGGAGAGGGGGCAGCCCCAGCATTTT | CAISERRERGQPQHF
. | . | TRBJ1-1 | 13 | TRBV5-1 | TGCGCCAGCAGCTTTGAGGGGAACACTGAAGCTTTCTTT | CASSFEGNTEAFF
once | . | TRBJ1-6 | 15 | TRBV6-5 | TGTGCCAGCAGTCCGTCGGGGGGATCCCATTCACCCCTCCACTTT | CASSPSGGSHSPLHF
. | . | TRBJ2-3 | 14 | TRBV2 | TGTGCCAGCAGTGAGGAGGGGATCACAGATACGCAGTATTTT | CASSEEGITDTQYF
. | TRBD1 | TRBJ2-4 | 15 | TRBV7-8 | TGTGCCAGCAGCTTAGAATCGGGACAGTGGAGCATTCAGTACTTC | CASSLESGQWSIQYF
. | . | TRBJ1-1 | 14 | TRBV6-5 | TGTGCCAGCAGTTACGGGGGGGGTAACACTGAAGCTTTCTTT | CASSYGGGNTEAFF
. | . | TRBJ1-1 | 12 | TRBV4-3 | TGCGCCAGCAGCCAATCTCACACTGAAGCTTTCTTT | CASSQSHTEAFF
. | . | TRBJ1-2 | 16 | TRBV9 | TGTGCCAGCAGCGTAGGTGGGACTCCGACGGCCTATGGCTACACCTTC | CASSVGGTPTAYGYTF
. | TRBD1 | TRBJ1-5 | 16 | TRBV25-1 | TGTGCCAGCAGTGGTGAGGGACAGGGAAGTCACCAGCCCCAGCATTTT | CASSGEGQGSHQPQHF
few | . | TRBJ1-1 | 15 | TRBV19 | TGTGCCAGTAGCGACTTTACAGTGGCGGGCACTGAAGCTTTCTTT | CASSDFTVAGTEAFF
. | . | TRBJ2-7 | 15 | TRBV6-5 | TGTGCCAGCAGCTCCTCCGGGACACTATACTACGAGCAGTACTTC | CASSSSGTLYYEQYF
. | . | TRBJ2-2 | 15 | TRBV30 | TGTGCCCTCCGCAAGGGGGGGGCTCGGACCGGGGAGCTGTTTTTT | CALRKGGARTGELFF
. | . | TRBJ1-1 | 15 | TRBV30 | TGTGCCTGGAGCCCCCCCTGGCCAGGACATACTGAAGCTTTCTTT | CAWSPPWPGHTEAFF
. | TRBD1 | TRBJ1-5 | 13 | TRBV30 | TGTGCCTGGAGCCTACAGGGGGATCAGCCCCAGCATTTT | CAWSLQGDQPQHF
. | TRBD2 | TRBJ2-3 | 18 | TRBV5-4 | TGTGCCAGCAGCAGAACGGGACTAGCGGGTTCCAAAACAGATACGCAGTATTTT | CASSRTGLAGSKTDTQYF
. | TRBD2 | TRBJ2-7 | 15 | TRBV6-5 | TGTGCCAGCAGTTACTCTGGCAGCGGGAGCTGGGAGCAGTACTTC | CASSYSGSGSWEQYF
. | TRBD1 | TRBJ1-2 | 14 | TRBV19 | TGTGCCAGTAGAACGACAGGGGTTGGCTATGGCTACACCTTC | CASRTTGVGYGYTF
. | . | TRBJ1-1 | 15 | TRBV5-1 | TGCGCCAGCAGCTTGGGGGCAGGGGTCAACACTGAAGCTTTCTTT | CASSLGAGVNTEAFF
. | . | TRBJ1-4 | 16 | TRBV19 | TGTGCCAGTAGTAAGAATGAGGCGTCTAATAATGAAAAACTGTTTTTT | CASSKNEASNNEKLFF
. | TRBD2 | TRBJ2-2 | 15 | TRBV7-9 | TGTGCCAGCAGCTTAGGGACTAGCAGGCCCGGGGAGCTGTTTTTT | CASSLGTSRPGELFF
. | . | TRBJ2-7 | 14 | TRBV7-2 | TGTGCCAGCAGCTTAGGGGTATCAGGCTACGAGCAGTACTTC | CASSLGVSGYEQYF
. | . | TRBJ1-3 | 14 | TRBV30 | TGTGCCTGGAGTCCCAGGGTGTCTGGAAACACCATATATTTT | CAWSPRVSGNTIYF
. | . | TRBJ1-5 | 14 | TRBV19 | TGTGCCAGTACGTGGGGACACAGCAATCAGCCCCAGCATTTT | CASTWGHSNQPQHF
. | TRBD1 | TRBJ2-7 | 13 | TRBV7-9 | TGTGCCAGCAGCTTGACAGGGGATTACGAGCAGTACTTC | CASSLTGDYEQYF